These 17 T cell receptor beta chains share one sample of origin, sequenced in a study of blood T cell repertoires in COVID-19. TCRdb keeps only in-frame clones here, not all; method: immunoSEQ multiplex PCR. The sample has hundreds of thousands of clones; 75% to 90% are singletons. The specimen was peripheral blood. The receptor source for this set is a woman under 40 with acute or convalescent COVID-19.

The V and J genes are TRBV13 and TRBJ1-2; 8 bases are a match to TRBD1. CDR3 length: 15 amino acids. Trimming at V came to 4 bases and at J to 4 bases, leaving 8 bases not matched to a gene. The V gene's germline CDR1 is PRHDT and CDR2 FYEKMQ (reference sequence). The CDR3 region has the DNA TGTGCCAGCAGCTCTAACAGGGGGTGGGCCTATGGCTACACCTTC. Translation gives CASSSNRGWAYGYTF.

This clone was observed a single time. The CDR3 nucleotides are TGTGCCAGCTCACCACCGGGACTAGCGGGGGGGAACGAGCAGTACTTC. This translates into CASSPPGLAGGNEQYF. The chain uses TRBV18 and TRBJ2-7; 16 bases align to TRBD2. This CDR3 is built from 16 residues. The germline gives CDR1 KGHSH, CDR2 LQKENI. V trimming: 0 bases; J trimming: 5 bases; junction bases outside the gene matches: 1.

The J gene is TRBJ2-3, the V gene TRBV6-1; 8 nucleotides align to TRBD2. Germline V CDR1 and CDR2: MNHNS, SASEGT. The junction had 20 bases not matched to a gene; V was cut back by 0 bases and J by 9 bases. This CDR3 has 19 amino acids. The CDR3 coding sequence is TGTGCCAGCAGTGAAGCGCTTCGGTTGGGGGGACTAGTATCGCCGACGCAGTATTTT. Amino acids: CASSEALRLGGLVSPTQYF.

The rearrangement uses TRBV3-1 (or the pseudogene TRBV3-2) and TRBJ1-1; D is perhaps TRBD1 (6 bases). CDR1 is LGHDT, CDR2 YNNKEL, per germline (reference sequence). This CDR3 is built from 15 residues. V lost 3 bases, J lost 4 bases, and 15 bases lay in between. CDR3 nucleotides: TGTGCCAGCAGCCAGGGGGGGCCGAGGGGCACTGAAGCTTTCTTT. Its translation is CASSQGGPRGTEAFF.

The V call is TRBV7-9, the J call TRBJ2-1; D not certain. The CDR3 is made up of 12 amino acids. V gave up 3 bases and J gave up 8 bases, with 8 bases separating them. Germline CDR1 reads SEHNR; CDR2 reads FQNEAQ (reference sequence). DNA for the CDR3: TGTGCCAGCAGCTTGTTGGGCTATGAGCAGTTCTTC. Amino acids: CASSLLGYEQFF.

CDR3 protein: CASSLGLAGLGTDTQYF. CDR3 DNA: TGCGCCAGCAGCCTCGGACTAGCGGGACTAGGCACAGATACGCAGTATTTT. V gene TRBV5-1 combines with J gene TRBJ2-3; TRBD2 matches 12 bases. This CDR3 contains 17 residues. With V trimmed by 4 bases and J by 1 base, 7 bases remained unmatched. Germline V lookup: CDR1 SGHRS, CDR2 YFSETQ.

The genes are TRBV27 and TRBJ1-5, with D perhaps matching TRBD1 (6 bases). There are 15 residues in the CDR3. The germline gives CDR1 MNHEY, CDR2 SMNVEV (reference sequence). V lost 5 bases to trimming and J lost 4 bases, with 15 bases between them. Here the CDR3 reads CASSKQGWNNQPQHF. DNA for the CDR3: TGTGCCAGCAGTAAACAGGGTTGGAATAATCAGCCCCAGCATTTT.

This clone was counted a few times. The chain combines TRBV30 with TRBJ1-1; D uncertain. The length of the CDR3 is 12 residues. CDR1 is GTSNPN, CDR2 SVGIG, per germline (reference sequence). Trimming left V 2 bases short and J 7 bases short, with 11 bases between. The CDR3, as DNA: TGTGCCTGGAGTCCGTTGGCCTTTGAAGCTTTCTTT. Protein: CAWSPLAFEAFF.

The rearrangement links TRBV11-2 to TRBJ2-5, with a tentative D call TRBD2 (6 bases). Germline V CDR1 and CDR2: SGHAT, FQNNGV. The CDR3 spans 14 residues. V gave up 1 base and J gave up 5 bases, with 11 bases separating them. CDR3 loop: CASSLGLRGETQYF. CDR3 bases: TGTGCCAGCAGCTTAGGGCTCCGGGGGGAGACCCAGTACTTC.

This sequence joins TRBV5-4 and TRBJ2-7; D unclear. Trimming removed 4 bases from V and 2 bases from J, with 13 bases in between. The CDR3 contains 14 residues. Germline values: CDR1 SGHNT, CDR2 YYREEE (reference sequence). The CDR3 nucleotides read TGTGCCAGCAGCCTAACCACAGCTGCCTACGAGCAGTACTTC. It yields the protein CASSLTTAAYEQYF.

This chain connects TRBV4-1 to TRBJ1-5; 12 nucleotides match TRBD1. The V segment lost 4 bases and the J segment 4 bases; nucleotides outside the gene matches: 5. The CDR3 spans 16 residues. The germline gives CDR1 MGHRA, CDR2 YSYEKL. CDR3 residues: CASSPWDRGRNQPQHF. CDR3 DNA sequence: TGCGCCAGCAGCCCTTGGGACAGGGGGCGAAATCAGCCCCAGCATTTT.

This clone has more than one count but fewer than ten. At one boundary the junction diverges from the germline segment, which might be a read error. The rearrangement joins TRBV3-1 (or the pseudogene TRBV3-2) to TRBJ2-7; possible D gene TRBD2, 7 bases. CDR1 is LGHDT, CDR2 YNNKEL, per germline (reference sequence). This CDR3 region has 13 residues. CDR3 protein: CASSQGRGRRSDF. CDR3 bases: TGTGCCAGCAGCCAAGGGCGGGGGCGCAGGTCGGACTTC.

This chain joins TRBV28 and TRBJ2-7; TRBD1 aligns across 7 bases. CDR3 length equals 20 residues. The trim removed 5 bases at V and 1 base at J, leaving 23 bases unmatched. Germline lookup yields CDR1 MDHEN and CDR2 SYDVKM. CDR3 in amino acids: CASSQELDRATSRISYEQYF. DNA of the CDR3: TGTGCCAGCAGTCAAGAATTAGACAGGGCGACTTCAAGGATATCCTACGAGCAGTACTTC.

This chain links TRBV9 with TRBJ2-3, with D possibly TRBD1 on 5 matching bases. The length of the CDR3 is 14 residues. V lost 4 bases and J lost 0, with 9 bases in between. Germline V CDR1 and CDR2: SGDLS, YYNGEE. In DNA, the CDR3 is TGTGCCAGCAGCCCGACAGCTAGCACAGATACGCAGTATTTT. Protein product: CASSPTASTDTQYF.

This chain links TRBV3-1 (or the pseudogene TRBV3-2) with TRBJ1-4; 10 bases map to TRBD1. Looked up from germline, CDR1 is LGHDT and CDR2 is YNNKEL (reference sequence). Trimming cost V 4 bases and J 4 bases; bases outside gene matches: 3. The CDR3 runs to 15 residues. The chain's CDR3 is CASSRRTGGNEKLFF. As DNA, the CDR3 is TGTGCCAGCAGCCGCCGGACAGGGGGTAATGAAAAACTGTTTTTT.

The V and J genes are TRBV5-5 and TRBJ2-7; 8 nucleotides line up with TRBD2. With 0 bases clipped from V and 3 bases from J, the junction kept 2 bases outside the gene matches. This CDR3 is 14 amino acids long. CDR1 is SGHKS and CDR2 is YYEKEE in the germline V gene (reference sequence). The CDR3 here is CASSLEGTSYEQYF. The CDR3 DNA is TGTGCCAGCAGCTTGGAAGGGACTAGCTACGAGCAGTACTTC. The full variable domain, in which reference TRBV5-5 and TRBJ2-7 provide the parts outside the CDR3, is DAGVTQSPTHLIKTRGQQVTLRCSPISGHKSVSWYQQVLGQGPQFIFQYYEKEERGRGNFPDRFSARQFPNYSSELNVNALLLGDSALYLCASSLEGTSYEQYFGPGTRLTVT.

The chain joins TRBV11-2 to TRBJ1-1, with D perhaps matching TRBD1 (6 bases). There are 16 residues in the CDR3. The V and J ends lost 3 bases and 6 bases respectively, with 20 bases between them. Germline lookup yields CDR1 SGHAT and CDR2 FQNNGV. The CDR3 sequence is CASSLKGGPGRSEAFF. The CDR3 DNA is TGTGCCAGCAGCTTGAAGGGGGGGCCCGGGCGATCTGAAGCTTTCTTT.